The 22 T cell receptor beta chains below come from one sample, sequenced in a study of blood T cell repertoires in COVID-19. Clones were sequenced by immunoSEQ multiplex PCR, and TCRdb holds only the in-frame ones, with some missing. The repertoire holds some 260,000 clones, with over 75% as singletons. The sample consisted of peripheral blood. These receptors originate from a woman between 25 and 40 years old with acute or convalescent COVID-19.

CDR3 nucleotide sequence: TGCGCCAGCAGTGAGTCACACAGGGGGCTGAACACTGAAGCTTTCTTT. Translated, it gives CASSESHRGLNTEAFF. V gene TRBV10-1 combines with J gene TRBJ1-1; 9 bases map to TRBD1. Germline V gene sequence: CDR1 WNHNN, CDR2 SYGVQD (reference sequence). V lost 0 bases and J lost 0; bases outside the gene matches: 2. CDR3 length: 16 amino acids.

This clone was observed a handful of times. The chain recombines TRBV19 with TRBJ2-1; 12 bases map to TRBD2. Per germline, CDR1 LNHDA and CDR2 SQIVND (reference sequence). This CDR3 has 19 residues. V was pared by 4 bases and J by 2 bases, with 12 bases of the junction left unmatched. The CDR3 sequence: CASSSRTSGTISAYNEQFF. Here the CDR3 DNA reads TGTGCCAGTAGTAGTAGGACTAGCGGGACGATATCGGCCTACAATGAGCAGTTCTTC.

The chain employs TRBV20-1 and TRBJ2-3; 10 bases are shared with TRBD2. Germline V gene lookup returns CDR1 DFQATT and CDR2 SNEGSKA (reference sequence). The CDR3 totals 14 residues. The V and J ends lost 3 bases and 3 bases, in that order; junction bases with no gene match: 3. Here the CDR3 reads CSASSGGTTDTQYF. CDR3 DNA: TGCAGTGCTAGTAGCGGGGGGACGACAGATACGCAGTATTTT.

This clone occurred a few times. V is TRBV25-1 and J is TRBJ1-5; the match to TRBD1 covers 8 bases. The ends lost 5 bases at V and 6 bases at J; junction bases unmatched: 6. CDR1 MGHDK and CDR2 SYGVNS come from the germline V gene. There are 14 residues in the CDR3. CDR3 in DNA: TGTGCCAGCAGTAGGCAGGGGGCTGGTCAGCCCCAGCATTTT. It translates to CASSRQGAGQPQHF.

This chain uses TRBV2 with TRBJ2-3, with a tentative D call TRBD2 (6 bases). The CDR3 extends over 15 amino acids. Trimming took 6 bases from V and 1 from J, leaving 14 bases between them. CDR1 and CDR2 from the germline V gene are SNHLY and FYNNEI. CDR3 sequence (DNA): TGTGCCAGCAGCTTCTGGCGGGGTCGCACAGATACGCAGTATTTT. It specifies CASSFWRGRTDTQYF. The full variable domain, its missing parts supplied by reference TRBV2 and TRBJ2-3, is EPEVTQTPSHQVTQMGQEVILRCVPISNHLYFYWYRQILGQKVEFLVSFYNNEISEKSEIFDDQFSVERPDGSNFTLKIRSTKLEDSAMYFCASSFWRGRTDTQYFGPGTRLTVL.

This chain connects TRBV5-1 to TRBJ2-3; 9 nucleotides line up with TRBD1. The length of the CDR3 is 15 residues. Germline CDR1 is SGHRS and CDR2 is YFSETQ. The J segment lost 4 bases and the V segment lost 0 bases, leaving 3 bases of the junction unmatched. The CDR3 DNA reads as TGCGCCAGCAGCTTGGTGGGACAGGGTGCAGATACGCAGTATTTT. The encoded protein is CASSLVGQGADTQYF. Full variable domain (missing parts from reference TRBV5-1 and TRBJ2-3): KAGVTQTPRYLIKTRGQQVTLSCSPISGHRSVSWYQQTPGQGLQFLFEYFSETQRNKGNFPGRFSGRQFSNSRSEMNVSTLELGDSALYLCASSLVGQGADTQYFGPGTRLTVL.

This chain connects TRBV2 to TRBJ2-5, with 10 bases lining up with TRBD2. The CDR3 covers 15 residues. J lost 6 bases, V lost 3 bases, and 7 bases had no gene match. CDR1 and CDR2 (germline): SNHLY, FYNNEI. The CDR3, as DNA: TGTGCCAGCAGTGACCCTGGGACTAGCGCGCAGACCCAGTACTTC. Translating gives CASSDPGTSAQTQYF.

V gene TRBV6-1 combines with J gene TRBJ2-7, with 10 bases that match TRBD2. J was trimmed by 4 bases and V by 6 bases; bases with no gene match: 3. The CDR3 extends over 13 amino acids. Germline V lookup: CDR1 MNHNS, CDR2 SASEGT. The chain's CDR3 is CASRLAGVYEQYF. DNA of the CDR3: TGTGCCAGCAGGCTAGCGGGAGTTTACGAGCAGTACTTC.

V usage is TRBV11-3 and J usage is TRBJ2-7; unclear D gene. V was clipped by 2 bases and J by 3 bases, with 5 bases between them. The CDR3 spans 12 residues. Germline V CDR1 and CDR2: SGHNT, YENEEA. The CDR3 DNA reads TGTGCCAGCAGCTTATCGCGCTACGAGCAGTACTTC. It is translated as CASSLSRYEQYF.

V and J are TRBV6-5 and TRBJ2-7; D perhaps matches TRBD2 (5 bases). Germline CDR1 MNHEY, CDR2 SVGAGI. Trimming cost V 8 bases and J 1 base, with 12 bases left between them. This CDR3 region has 13 residues. The CDR3 here is CASGLALSYEQYF. CDR3 nucleotides: TGTGCCAGCGGGCTAGCCTTATCCTACGAGCAGTACTTC.

The chain uses TRBV11-2 and TRBJ2-1, with TRBD1 identical over 7 bases. Per the germline V gene, CDR1 is SGHAT and CDR2 is FQNNGV. This CDR3 is built from 15 residues. Trimming at V came to 1 base and at J to 6 bases, leaving 6 bases not matched to a gene. CDR3 protein: CASSLGTGVVNEQFF. Here the CDR3 DNA reads TGTGCCAGCAGCTTAGGAACAGGGGTGGTCAATGAGCAGTTCTTC.

V gene TRBV21-1 combines with J gene TRBJ1-5; the D call in the table, TRBD1, was not verified against the DNA. TRBV21-1 is given as a pseudogene. The CDR3 is 17 residues long. The CDR3 DNA follows: TGTGCCAGCAGCAAAGGGGGGACAACCGATAGCAATCAGCCCCAGCATTTT. Translated: CASSKGGTTDSNQPQHF.

The chain couples TRBV7-2 to TRBJ2-2; D is possibly TRBD1 (6 bases). Germline assignment: CDR1 SGHTA and CDR2 FQGNSA. The V end lost 0 bases, the J end lost 4 bases, and 12 bases lay between the germline ends. This CDR3 contains 16 residues. CDR3 DNA sequence: TGTGCCAGCAGCTTAGCAGGACAGTTGTCCACCGGGGAGCTGTTTTTT. Translated: CASSLAGQLSTGELFF.

The chain recombines TRBV18 with TRBJ2-3; 12 bases fit TRBD2. CDR1 KGHSH and CDR2 LQKENI come from the germline V gene. The CDR3 contains 18 residues. J lost 1 base, V lost 3 bases, and 8 bases had no gene match. CDR3 loop: CASSPRLTSGRRTDTQYF. CDR3 bases: TGTGCCAGCTCACCGAGGCTAACTAGCGGGAGGCGCACAGATACGCAGTATTTT.

The chain carries TRBV29-1 and TRBJ2-5, with 13 positions matching TRBD2. This CDR3 spans 17 amino acids. Germline lookup yields CDR1 SQVTM and CDR2 ANQGSEA. With V trimmed by 6 bases and J by 2 bases, 12 bases remained unmatched. CDR3 sequence: CSVATSGGRTKQETQYF. DNA of the CDR3: TGCAGCGTCGCGACTAGCGGGGGGCGGACCAAACAAGAGACCCAGTACTTC.

This chain joins TRBV5-8 and TRBJ2-3; 7 positions match TRBD1. This CDR3 is built from 15 residues. V gave up 4 bases and J gave up 4 bases; unmatched junction bases: 9. CDR1 SGHTS and CDR2 YDEGEE come from the germline V gene. The CDR3 sequence: CASSPYAGTADTQYF. The CDR3 DNA is TGTGCCAGCAGCCCTTACGCAGGGACAGCAGATACGCAGTATTTT.

This chain connects TRBV7-2 to TRBJ1-1; the D is unclear. This CDR3 spans 15 amino acids. V was cut by 0 bases and J by 0 bases, with 8 bases left in between. CDR1 is SGHTA and CDR2 is FQGNSA in the germline V gene. The CDR3 bases are TGTGCCAGCAGCTTAGCGCCGGGTATGAACACTGAAGCTTTCTTT. Encoded protein: CASSLAPGMNTEAFF.

This rearrangement joins TRBV7-9 to TRBJ1-5; D may be TRBD1 (5 bases). Germline CDR1 and CDR2: SEHNR and FQNEAQ (reference sequence). V lost 5 bases to trimming and J lost 6 bases, with 11 bases between them. The CDR3 loop spans 13 amino acids. The CDR3 coding sequence is TGTGCCAGCAGCAACGGGGGGATTCAGCCCCAGCATTTT. Translated: CASSNGGIQPQHF.

V and J are TRBV4-2 and TRBJ2-1; 7 bases are a match to TRBD2. With 2 bases clipped from V and 6 bases from J, the junction kept 7 bases outside the gene matches. Germline V gene sequence: CDR1 LGHNA, CDR2 YNFKEQ. This CDR3 comprises 15 residues. The CDR3 loop reads CASSQLELASNEQFF. As DNA, the CDR3 is TGTGCCAGCAGCCAACTAGAACTAGCGTCCAATGAGCAGTTCTTC.

This chain joins TRBV6-2 or TRBV6-3 and TRBJ2-3, with a possible D match to TRBD1 (6 bases). The V and J ends lost 2 bases and 2 bases respectively, with 11 bases between them. The V gene's germline CDR1 is MNHEY and CDR2 SVGEGT. The CDR3 covers 15 residues. The CDR3 loop reads CASSYPTGNTDTQYF. The CDR3 nucleotides read TGTGCCAGCAGTTACCCGACAGGCAACACAGATACGCAGTATTTT.

This clone showed up just once. Other nucleotide sequences from this sample produce the same CDR3. The V and J genes are TRBV5-1 and TRBJ2-7, with TRBD1 matching 8 bases. Trimming at V came to 0 bases and at J to 0 bases, leaving 2 bases not matched to a gene. Germline V CDR1 and CDR2: SGHRS, YFSETQ. This CDR3 spans 15 amino acids. The CDR3 nucleotides read TGCGCCAGCAGCTTGGGGGGGACAGGCTCCTACGAGCAGTACTTC. This encodes CASSLGGTGSYEQYF.

This clone occurred a few times. The chain employs TRBV9 and TRBJ2-2, with D perhaps TRBD1 (5 bases). Trimming stripped 5 bases from V and 6 bases from J, with 11 bases between. Germline CDR1 reads SGDLS; CDR2 reads YYNGEE. The CDR3 spans 13 residues. The CDR3 nucleotides are TGTGCCAGCAGTGCAGGGTGGGCCGGGGAGCTGTTTTTT. Amino acids: CASSAGWAGELFF.